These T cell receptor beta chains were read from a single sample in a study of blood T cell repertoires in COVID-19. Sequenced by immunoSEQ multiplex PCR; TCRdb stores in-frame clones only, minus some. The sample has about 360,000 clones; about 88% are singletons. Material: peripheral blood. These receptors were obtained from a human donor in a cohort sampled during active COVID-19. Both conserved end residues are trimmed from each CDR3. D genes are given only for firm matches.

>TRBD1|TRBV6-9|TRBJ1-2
ASSLTGQGGSEDGYT
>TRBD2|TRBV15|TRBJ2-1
ATSRGLAGEGNEQF
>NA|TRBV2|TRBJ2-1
ASTLDRTALNEQF
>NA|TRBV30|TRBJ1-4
AWKGTRNEKLF
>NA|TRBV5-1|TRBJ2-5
ASSSLAGETQY
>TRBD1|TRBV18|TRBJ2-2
ASTTGGHTGELF
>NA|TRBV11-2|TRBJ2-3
ASSPTTSTDTQY
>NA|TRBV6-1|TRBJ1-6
ASSESFSLPLH
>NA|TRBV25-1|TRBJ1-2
ASSGPQVGYT
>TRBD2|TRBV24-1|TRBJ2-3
ATSDWGREGYGGTDTQY
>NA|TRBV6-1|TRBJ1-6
ASSESHIPGVGDSPLH
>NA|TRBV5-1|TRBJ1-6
ASSFRVTMSSSPLH
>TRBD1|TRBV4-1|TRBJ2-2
ASSQDEGAFLEAGELF
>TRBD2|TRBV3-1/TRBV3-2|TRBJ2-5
ASKQRGGIGTQY
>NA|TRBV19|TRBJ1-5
AGSRVPGNQPQH
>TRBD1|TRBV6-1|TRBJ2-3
ASSEPRTGLKVDTQY
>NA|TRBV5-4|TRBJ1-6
ASSLGQQNSPLH
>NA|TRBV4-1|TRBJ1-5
ASSQEGGSRQPQH
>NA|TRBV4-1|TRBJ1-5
ASSQADINSQPQH
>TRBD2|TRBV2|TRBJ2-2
ASSEGRTSGARHTGELF
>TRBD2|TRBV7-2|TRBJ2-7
ASSRTSGDSYEQY
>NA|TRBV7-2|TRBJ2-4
ATFWRDIQY
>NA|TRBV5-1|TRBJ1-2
ASSPDTLNYGYT
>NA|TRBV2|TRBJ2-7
ASGGHYEQY
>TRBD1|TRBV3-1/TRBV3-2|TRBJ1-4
ASSRGGTGGEKLF
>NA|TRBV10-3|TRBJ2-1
ASRSESSYNEQF
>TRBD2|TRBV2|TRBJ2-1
ASRRTSGSNEQF
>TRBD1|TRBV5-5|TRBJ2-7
ASSAAPGQGH
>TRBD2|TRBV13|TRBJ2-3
ASSTLTSGGTDTQY
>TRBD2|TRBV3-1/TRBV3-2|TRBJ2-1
ASSQRVTSGTYNEQF
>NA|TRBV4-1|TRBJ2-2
ASSQHRVNTGELF
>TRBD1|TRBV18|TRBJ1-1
ASSPLSVGQGNTEAF
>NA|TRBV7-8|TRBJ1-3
ASSPWGARSSGNTIY
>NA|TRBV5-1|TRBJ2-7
ASSLDTGVTYEQY
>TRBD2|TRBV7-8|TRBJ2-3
ASSLGGLADTQY
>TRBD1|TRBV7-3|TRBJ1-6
ASSQTGEGPSPLH
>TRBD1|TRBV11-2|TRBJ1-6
ASSAPNPTGVTRPLH
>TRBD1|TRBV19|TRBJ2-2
ASSTPPGRGNSGELF
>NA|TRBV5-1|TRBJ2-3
ASSLDRNTDTQY
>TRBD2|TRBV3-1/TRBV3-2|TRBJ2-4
ASRASGSDKNIQY
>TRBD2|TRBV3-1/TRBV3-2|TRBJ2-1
ASSRGLAGWNEQF
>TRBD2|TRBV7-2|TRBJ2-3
ASSPGLAADTQY
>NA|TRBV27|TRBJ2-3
ASSLFNTGSLTDTQY
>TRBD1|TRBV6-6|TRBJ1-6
ASSRQGAQFKDSPLH
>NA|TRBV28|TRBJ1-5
ASSYALQPQH
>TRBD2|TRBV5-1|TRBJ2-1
ASSANSGTGQQF
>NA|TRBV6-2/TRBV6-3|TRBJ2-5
ASNPPGETQY
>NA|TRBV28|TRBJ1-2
ASSFLLATTSDGYT
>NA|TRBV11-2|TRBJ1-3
ASSAGTGNTIY
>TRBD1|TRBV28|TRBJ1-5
ASTGGTAENQPQH
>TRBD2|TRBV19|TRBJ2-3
ASSHSQRGAVTDTQY
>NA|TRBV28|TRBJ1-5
ASSFIRDTTHPQPQH
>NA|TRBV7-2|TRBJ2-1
ASSPGGQGGDEQF
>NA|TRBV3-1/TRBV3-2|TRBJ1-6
ASCKGGDWSPLH
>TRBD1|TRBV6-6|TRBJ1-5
ASSPRDRGDSNQPQH
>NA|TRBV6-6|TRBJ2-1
ASSSIDRDRF
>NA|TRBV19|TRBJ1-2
ASSIVARYGYT
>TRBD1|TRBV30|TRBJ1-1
AWRVRQTGANTEAF
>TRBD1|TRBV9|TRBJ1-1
ASSPLRASPGGSAEAF